At least ten counts were recorded for the clone carrying this T cell receptor (beta chain). The antigen is unknown. CDR1 and CDR2 from the germline V gene are LNHDA and SQIVND (reference sequence). Trimming took off 6 bases at V and 10 bases at J, with 15 bases between the two ends. The CDR3 spans 13 residues. This sample was taken from a study of metastatic and nonmetastatic thyroid tumors. TCRdb re-clonotyped the PCR reads through MiXCR. Of roughly 42,000 clones detected, approximately 17% appear once; the ten largest clones hold roughly 15%. There were no patients who had received any treatment before thyroid surgery. Findings and caveats of the study: TCR beta diversity was reportedly significantly higher in malignant thyroid tumors than benign nodules, in blood and tumor.

The chain recombines TRBV19 with TRBJ1-4; perhaps TRBD1 as D (5 bases). This receptor was taken from a female donor with papillary thyroid cancer or a benign thyroid nodule (not recorded which). Some clones in this sample may be carry-over from other donors' samples. Sequenced: tumor tissue. The CDR3 sequence is CASRTTAGGKLFF. The CDR3 DNA reads as TGTGCCAGTAGAACGACAGCCGGGGGAAAACTGTTTTTT.